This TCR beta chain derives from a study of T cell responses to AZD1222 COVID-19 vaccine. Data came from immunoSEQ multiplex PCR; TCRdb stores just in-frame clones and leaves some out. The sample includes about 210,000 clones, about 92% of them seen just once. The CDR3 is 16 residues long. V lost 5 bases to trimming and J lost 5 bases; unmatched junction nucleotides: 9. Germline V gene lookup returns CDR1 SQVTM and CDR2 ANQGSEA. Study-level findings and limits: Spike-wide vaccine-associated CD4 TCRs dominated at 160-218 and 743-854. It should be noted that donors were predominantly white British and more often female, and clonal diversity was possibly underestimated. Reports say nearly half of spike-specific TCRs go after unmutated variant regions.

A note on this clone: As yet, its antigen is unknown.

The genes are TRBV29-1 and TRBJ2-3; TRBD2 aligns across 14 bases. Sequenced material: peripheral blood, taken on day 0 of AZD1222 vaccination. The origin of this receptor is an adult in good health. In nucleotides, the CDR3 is TGCAGCGTTATGACTAGCGGGGGGGCCGGCCTAGATACGCAGTATTTT. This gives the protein CSVMTSGGAGLDTQYF.